This paragraph covers one T cell receptor beta chain sequence. Its antigen is currently not known. Base qualities are not provided; no much larger clone lies one nucleotide away. The germline ends are 10 bases apart after V is trimmed by 4 bases and J by 6 bases. The CDR3 spans 12 residues, from the cysteine through the phenylalanine. Just the 36-base CDR3 DNA is kept, in frame starting at base 1. CDR1 MDHEN and CDR2 SYDVKM were looked up in the germline V gene. The sample comes from a study of blood T cell repertoires in COVID-19 (dated by TCRdb to about 2020). Background on the whole study: Samples from collaborators originated in the United States, Italy and Spain and spanned both the acute and convalescent phases of COVID-19. The samples were drawn from two sources: the first 160 participants of the ongoing ImmuneRACE study, and approximately 1,300 subjects contributed by 6 global collaborators. Where HLA class I and class II types were available, the types were taken from metadata supplied by the sample provider, not from assay-based typing. The material from the prospective study consisted of cDNA or gDNA derived from T cells, B-cell-depleted T cells, or PBMCs. Subjects who had been exposed to COVID-19, were actively infected with it, or had recovered from it provided the deeply sampled blood TCRbeta repertoires that made up the dataset. The repertoires were released in a freely available public database intended as a resource for research on the immune response to SARS-CoV-2. The sample metadata nearly always contained a de-identified subject ID, COVID-19 status, age in years and sex.

Study-wide findings and limitations: The amount of clinical and demographic metadata varied by source and participant and was provided uncurated.

The immunoSEQ Assay, a bias-controlled multiplex PCR, was used to amplify TCRbeta CDR3 regions from genomic DNA. The published analysis was carried out like this. The number of nucleated cells in each sample was estimated by amplification of reference gene primers within the assay. Sequence reads were collapsed and filtered to measure the absolute abundance of every unique TCRbeta CDR3 rearrangement. Productive Simpson clonality was computed per sample as the square root of Simpson's diversity index over productive rearrangements. TCRdb re-hosts the immuneACCESS table, in-frame sequences only. Its copies lack some clones; in the studies checked, an unresolved V gene accounts for under half of them, and the cause for the rest is not known. V, J and clone size reflect that table, while D and trimming were determined from the DNA. In all, the sample holds about 260,000 clones, and 85% to 90% of those were seen once. Over 0.85% of the sample comes from the top ten.

Participants in the prospective study were enrolled through a virtual design, were aged 18 to 89 years, and lived in about 25 United States geographic areas. In the prospective study, participants were assigned to cohorts based on the clinical history participants reported in a screening survey and a study questionnaire. Exposed participants had been in contact, within 2 weeks of entering the study, with a person who had a PCR-confirmed or clinician-diagnosed case of COVID-19. In the prospective study, whole blood, serum and a nasopharyngeal or oropharyngeal swab were collected from each participant by mobile phlebotomists. Over an approximately 2-month period, participants in the prospective study had the option of providing additional blood draws and questionnaires. Before DNA extraction, blood samples from the prospective study were shipped at room temperature or frozen.

This TCR derives from a man aged 45 to 65 who had been exposed to COVID-19. Sequencing was carried out using PBMCs or T cells enriched from blood (not recorded which). The V gene is TRBV28 and the J gene is TRBJ2-7, with no confident D gene call. The DNA sequence follows: TGTGCCAGCAGTTCTCCCCCCCTCGAGCAGTACTTC. Translated, it reads CASSSPPLEQYF. With the rest looked up from the reference TRBV28 and TRBJ2-7 genes rather than sequenced, the full variable domain is DVKVTQSSRYLVKRTGEKVFLECVQDMDHENMFWYRQDPGLGLRLIYFSYDVKMKEKGDIPEGYSVSREKKERFSLILESASTNQTSMYLCASSSPPLEQYFGPGTRLTVT.